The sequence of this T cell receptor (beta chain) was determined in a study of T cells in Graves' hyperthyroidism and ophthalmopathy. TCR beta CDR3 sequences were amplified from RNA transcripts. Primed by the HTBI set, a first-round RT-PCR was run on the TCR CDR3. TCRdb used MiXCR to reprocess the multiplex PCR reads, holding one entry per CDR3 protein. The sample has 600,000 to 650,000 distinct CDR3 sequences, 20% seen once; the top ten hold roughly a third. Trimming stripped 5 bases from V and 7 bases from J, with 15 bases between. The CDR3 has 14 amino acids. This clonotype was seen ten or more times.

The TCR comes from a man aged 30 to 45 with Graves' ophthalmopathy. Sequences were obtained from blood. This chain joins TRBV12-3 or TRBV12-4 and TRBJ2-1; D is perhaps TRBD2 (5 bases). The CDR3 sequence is CASSPRELRNEQFF. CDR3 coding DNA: TGTGCCAGCAGTCCGAGGGAACTTAGGAATGAGCAGTTCTTC.